A selection of T cell receptor beta chains follows, all from one sample in a study of shared clonotypes between healthy human individuals. Produced via immunoSEQ multiplex PCR; TCRdb's table is partial and in-frame only. The sample includes under 650,000 clones, 90% to 97% of them seen just once. The sample was naive CD4+ T cells sorted from blood. The origin of the receptors is a woman aged 25 to 45 in good health. The CDR3 runs from the conserved cysteine through the conserved F or W. Each record gives: CDR3 protein, CDR3 DNA, clone size, V gene, J gene, D gene. A D gene is named only where the DNA matches it firmly. Clone size is stated in some rows and not others, as once, few, many or a class when expanded.

cdr3_aa: CSVRSSGGYTF; cdr3_nt: TGCAGTGTCCGGTCGTCTGGCGGCTACACCTTC; clone_size: .; v_call: TRBV20-1; j_call: TRBJ1-2; d_call: .
cdr3_aa: CASNPVGEKGREQYF; cdr3_nt: TGTGCCAGCAACCCTGTGGGGGAAAAGGGTCGGGAGCAGTACTTC; clone_size: .; v_call: TRBV27; j_call: TRBJ2-7; d_call: .
cdr3_aa: CASSYSRGSETQYF; cdr3_nt: TGTGCCAGCAGTTACTCCAGGGGTTCAGAGACCCAGTACTTC; clone_size: .; v_call: TRBV6-5; j_call: TRBJ2-5; d_call: .
cdr3_aa: CASSYSGTGKSYEQYF; cdr3_nt: TGTGCCAGCAGTTACTCCGGGACAGGAAAATCCTACGAGCAGTACTTC; clone_size: .; v_call: TRBV6-5; j_call: TRBJ2-7; d_call: TRBD1
cdr3_aa: CASSLGQGNEQFF; cdr3_nt: TGTGCCAGCAGCTTAGGCCAGGGCAATGAGCAGTTCTTC; clone_size: .; v_call: TRBV11-3; j_call: TRBJ2-1; d_call: .
cdr3_aa: CASSAVQALAPTQYF; cdr3_nt: TGTGCCAGCAGCGCAGTGCAAGCCCTAGCGCCCACGCAGTATTTT; clone_size: .; v_call: TRBV6-5; j_call: TRBJ2-3; d_call: .
cdr3_aa: CASSLAGSGNTIYF; cdr3_nt: TGTGCCAGCAGCTTGGCGGGGTCTGGAAACACCATATATTTT; clone_size: once; v_call: TRBV5-4; j_call: TRBJ1-3; d_call: .
cdr3_aa: CASSLARRIETQYF; cdr3_nt: TGTGCCAGCAGCTTGGCTCGTCGGATAGAGACCCAGTACTTC; clone_size: .; v_call: TRBV5-6; j_call: TRBJ2-5; d_call: .
cdr3_aa: CASSLDRVGYGYTF; cdr3_nt: TGCGCCAGCAGCCTAGACAGGGTGGGCTATGGCTACACCTTC; clone_size: .; v_call: TRBV5-4; j_call: TRBJ1-2; d_call: TRBD1
cdr3_aa: CASSVVTLAGYTGELFF; cdr3_nt: TGTGCCAGCAGCGTTGTTACCCTAGCGGGATACACCGGGGAGCTGTTTTTT; clone_size: .; v_call: TRBV9; j_call: TRBJ2-2; d_call: TRBD2
cdr3_aa: CASSPPSGSPNGDTIYF; cdr3_nt: TGTGCCAGCAGCCCCCCCTCAGGTAGCCCCAACGGGGACACCATATATTTT; clone_size: .; v_call: TRBV28; j_call: TRBJ1-3; d_call: .
cdr3_aa: CASSASWGNQPQHF; cdr3_nt: TGTGCCAGCAGTGCTAGCTGGGGCAATCAGCCCCAGCATTTT; clone_size: .; v_call: TRBV6-1; j_call: TRBJ1-5; d_call: .
cdr3_aa: CASSPLLGTDTQYF; cdr3_nt: TGTGCCAGCTCACCCCTTCTGGGCACAGATACGCAGTATTTT; clone_size: .; v_call: TRBV18; j_call: TRBJ2-3; d_call: .
cdr3_aa: CASSLSGASGANVLTF; cdr3_nt: TGTGCCAGCAGCTTGAGCGGAGCCTCTGGGGCCAACGTCCTGACTTTC; clone_size: once; v_call: TRBV5-4; j_call: TRBJ2-6; d_call: .
cdr3_aa: CASSSGGTESTDTQYF; cdr3_nt: TGTGCCAGCAGCAGCGGGGGGACAGAGAGCACAGATACGCAGTATTTT; clone_size: .; v_call: TRBV21-1; j_call: TRBJ2-3; d_call: .
cdr3_aa: CASSYVTYNEQFF; cdr3_nt: TGTGCCAGCAGTTACGTCACCTACAATGAGCAGTTCTTC; clone_size: .; v_call: TRBV6-6; j_call: TRBJ2-1; d_call: .
cdr3_aa: CASKHGGDSYNSPLHF; cdr3_nt: TGTGCCAGCAAACACGGGGGGGACTCCTATAATTCACCCCTCCACTTT; clone_size: once; v_call: TRBV6-6; j_call: TRBJ1-6; d_call: .
cdr3_aa: CASSFTEHYEQYF; cdr3_nt: TGCGCCAGCAGCTTTACAGAACACTACGAGCAGTACTTC; clone_size: .; v_call: TRBV5-1; j_call: TRBJ2-7; d_call: .
cdr3_aa: CASSQDDKVYGYTF; cdr3_nt: TGCGCCAGCAGCCAAGATGACAAGGTCTATGGCTACACCTTC; clone_size: .; v_call: TRBV4-1; j_call: TRBJ1-2; d_call: .
cdr3_aa: CASSAGLAGARYNEQFF; cdr3_nt: TGTGCCAGCAGTGCGGGACTAGCGGGAGCCCGCTACAATGAGCAGTTCTTC; clone_size: .; v_call: TRBV25-1; j_call: TRBJ2-1; d_call: TRBD2
cdr3_aa: CASSFNGIGEKLFF; cdr3_nt: TGCGCCAGCAGCTTTAATGGGATAGGTGAAAAACTGTTTTTT; clone_size: .; v_call: TRBV5-1; j_call: TRBJ1-4; d_call: .
cdr3_aa: CASSAKGGTAYNEQFF; cdr3_nt: TGTGCCAGCAGCGCCAAGGGGGGGACGGCCTACAATGAGCAGTTCTTC; clone_size: .; v_call: TRBV5-4; j_call: TRBJ2-1; d_call: .
cdr3_aa: CASSEMLGIETQYF; cdr3_nt: TGTGCCAGCAGTGAAATGTTGGGGATTGAGACCCAGTACTTC; clone_size: .; v_call: TRBV6-1; j_call: TRBJ2-5; d_call: .
cdr3_aa: CATSGGDNTGVQPQHF; cdr3_nt: TGTGCCACCAGCGGAGGGGACAATACAGGGGTTCAGCCCCAGCATTTT; clone_size: .; v_call: TRBV15; j_call: TRBJ1-5; d_call: TRBD1
cdr3_aa: CASRGHLYGYTF; cdr3_nt: TGTGCCAGCAGGGGACACCTCTATGGCTACACCTTC; clone_size: .; v_call: TRBV2; j_call: TRBJ1-2; d_call: .
cdr3_aa: CASRRAGGRTGELFF; cdr3_nt: TGTGCCAGCAGAAGAGCGGGAGGGCGCACCGGGGAGCTGTTTTTT; clone_size: .; v_call: TRBV14; j_call: TRBJ2-2; d_call: TRBD2
cdr3_aa: CASSGRDRVKDGYTF; cdr3_nt: TGTGCCAGCAGCGGCCGGGACAGGGTTAAGGATGGCTACACCTTC; clone_size: .; v_call: TRBV5-4; j_call: TRBJ1-2; d_call: TRBD1
cdr3_aa: CASRSGGREAYEQYF; cdr3_nt: TGTGCCAGCAGGTCGGGGGGACGTGAAGCCTACGAGCAGTACTTC; clone_size: .; v_call: TRBV28; j_call: TRBJ2-7; d_call: TRBD2
cdr3_aa: CASSPIASDGYSNQPQHF; cdr3_nt: TGTGCCAGCTCACCAATCGCGTCGGACGGATATAGCAATCAGCCCCAGCATTTT; clone_size: once; v_call: TRBV18; j_call: TRBJ1-5; d_call: .
cdr3_aa: CASSRTGGAFF; cdr3_nt: TGTGCCAGCAGTCGAACGGGAGGAGCTTTCTTT; clone_size: .; v_call: TRBV6-6; j_call: TRBJ1-1; d_call: .
cdr3_aa: CASSEALGNSPLHF; cdr3_nt: TGTGCCAGCAGTGAGGCGTTGGGGAATTCACCCCTCCACTTT; clone_size: .; v_call: TRBV28; j_call: TRBJ1-6; d_call: .
cdr3_aa: CASSESPGVMETQYF; cdr3_nt: TGTGCCAGCAGTGAATCCCCAGGGGTTATGGAGACCCAGTACTTC; clone_size: .; v_call: TRBV2; j_call: TRBJ2-5; d_call: .
cdr3_aa: CASSLGSRTEKLFF; cdr3_nt: TGCGCCAGCAGCTTGGGGTCCCGAACTGAAAAACTGTTTTTT; clone_size: .; v_call: TRBV5-1; j_call: TRBJ1-4; d_call: .
cdr3_aa: CASSYAASGIYEQYF; cdr3_nt: TGTGCCAGCAGTTACGCGGCTAGCGGCATATACGAGCAGTACTTC; clone_size: once; v_call: TRBV6-5; j_call: TRBJ2-7; d_call: TRBD2
cdr3_aa: CASSLGTVNTEAFF; cdr3_nt: TGTGCCAGCAGCTTAGGGACAGTGAACACTGAAGCTTTCTTT; clone_size: .; v_call: TRBV7-9; j_call: TRBJ1-1; d_call: .